A selection of T cell receptor beta chains follows, all from one sample in a study of blood T cell repertoires in COVID-19. TCRdb's copy holds only in-frame clones and misses some; the assay was immunoSEQ multiplex PCR. Of fewer than 600,000 clones listed, about 91% are singletons. What was sequenced was peripheral blood. The source of these receptors is a man aged 18 to 29 with COVID-19, enrolled during active disease. Both conserved end residues are part of each CDR3. Each record gives: D gene, J gene, clone size, V gene, CDR3 protein, CDR3 DNA. The D gene is left open where the match is weak. Clone size is stated in some rows and not others, as once, few, many or a class when expanded.

D: TRBD1; J: TRBJ2-7; size: -; V: TRBV29-1; CDR3: CSVGGQHSYEQYF; DNA: TGCAGCGTTGGGGGACAGCACTCCTACGAGCAGTACTTC
D: -; J: TRBJ2-7; size: -; V: TRBV7-9; CDR3: CASRGTSRHEQYF; DNA: TGTGCCAGCAGAGGGACTTCAAGGCACGAGCAGTACTTC
D: -; J: TRBJ2-7; size: -; V: TRBV6-5; CDR3: CASTREGGYEQYF; DNA: TGTGCCAGCACCCGGGAAGGTGGCTACGAGCAGTACTTC
D: TRBD2; J: TRBJ2-7; size: -; V: TRBV9; CDR3: CASSVGVKAGGSDEQYF; DNA: TGTGCCAGCAGCGTAGGGGTGAAAGCGGGAGGGTCGGACGAGCAGTACTTC
D: -; J: TRBJ1-2; size: -; V: TRBV19; CDR3: CASLRTPLQGYTF; DNA: TGTGCCAGTCTTCGAACCCCTCTTCAGGGCTACACCTTC
D: -; J: TRBJ2-5; size: -; V: TRBV10-3; CDR3: CAISDGRGSETQYF; DNA: TGTGCCATCAGTGACGGCAGGGGCTCTGAGACCCAGTACTTC
D: -; J: TRBJ2-7; size: -; V: TRBV11-3; CDR3: CASSRGTFGQYF; DNA: TGTGCCAGCAGTCGCGGGACCTTCGGGCAGTACTTC
D: TRBD1; J: TRBJ2-5; size: -; V: TRBV20-1; CDR3: CSGTVQETQYF; DNA: TGCAGCGGGACAGTCCAAGAGACCCAGTACTTC
D: -; J: TRBJ1-2; size: once; V: TRBV30; CDR3: CAWNHFPYGYTF; DNA: TGTGCCTGGAACCACTTCCCTTATGGCTACACCTTC
D: TRBD1; J: TRBJ1-5; size: few; V: TRBV19; CDR3: CASSIMGQGNQPQHF; DNA: TGTGCCAGTAGTATAATGGGACAGGGCAATCAGCCCCAGCATTTT
D: -; J: TRBJ2-7; size: -; V: TRBV7-9; CDR3: CASSLSLGETEQYF; DNA: TGTGCCAGCAGCTTATCGCTAGGAGAAACCGAGCAGTACTTC
D: TRBD2; J: TRBJ2-1; size: -; V: TRBV15; CDR3: CATNTAGGPADEQFF; DNA: TGTGCCACCAACACAGCGGGAGGGCCTGCGGATGAGCAGTTCTTC
D: TRBD2; J: TRBJ2-5; size: -; V: TRBV5-5; CDR3: CASSGATSSKETQYF; DNA: TGTGCCAGCAGCGGGGCGACTAGCTCCAAAGAGACCCAGTACTTC
D: -; J: TRBJ1-2; size: -; V: TRBV19; CDR3: CASSIPGHNYGYTF; DNA: TGTGCCAGTAGTATACCGGGACATAACTATGGCTACACCTTC
D: -; J: TRBJ1-2; size: -; V: TRBV2; CDR3: CASSDGANYGYTF; DNA: TGTGCCAGCAGTGATGGAGCTAACTATGGCTACACCTTC
D: TRBD2; J: TRBJ2-5; size: -; V: TRBV4-2; CDR3: CASSQDRASRGAQYF; DNA: TGTGCCAGCAGCCAAGATAGGGCTAGCCGGGGGGCCCAGTACTTC
D: -; J: TRBJ2-7; size: -; V: TRBV11-2; CDR3: CASSLDHLAAGRDEQYF; DNA: TGTGCCAGCAGCTTAGACCATTTAGCGGCGGGCCGGGACGAGCAGTACTTC
D: TRBD2; J: TRBJ2-7; size: -; V: TRBV5-4; CDR3: CASSPFNGRERYEQYF; DNA: TGTGCCAGCAGCCCCTTCAACGGGCGGGAGAGGTACGAGCAGTACTTC
D: -; J: TRBJ1-6; size: -; V: TRBV6-5; CDR3: CASREGPHNSPLHF; DNA: TGTGCCAGCAGGGAGGGGCCCCATAATTCACCCCTCCACTTT
D: -; J: TRBJ2-3; size: -; V: TRBV2; CDR3: CASATASTDTQYF; DNA: TGTGCCAGCGCCACAGCTAGCACAGATACGCAGTATTTT
D: -; J: TRBJ2-7; size: -; V: TRBV7-9; CDR3: CASSPESLGFEQYF; DNA: TGTGCCAGCAGCCCAGAGTCTTTGGGCTTCGAGCAGTACTTC
D: TRBD2; J: TRBJ2-2; size: once; V: TRBV7-6; CDR3: CASSSSGLNTGELFF; DNA: TGTGCCAGCAGCTCTAGCGGTCTGAACACCGGGGAGCTGTTTTTT
D: TRBD2; J: TRBJ2-2; size: -; V: TRBV7-9; CDR3: CASSSGLAGATGELFF; DNA: TGTGCCAGCAGCTCCGGACTAGCGGGAGCCACCGGGGAGCTGTTTTTT
D: TRBD1; J: TRBJ1-6; size: -; V: TRBV18; CDR3: CASSPQGAFSSPLHF; DNA: TGTGCCAGCTCACCCCAGGGGGCTTTTAGTTCACCCCTCCACTTT
D: TRBD1; J: TRBJ1-5; size: -; V: TRBV6-5; CDR3: CASGTGPQHF; DNA: TGTGCCAGCGGGACAGGTCCCCAGCATTTT
D: -; J: TRBJ2-2; size: once; V: TRBV5-4; CDR3: CASSSLRSTGELFF; DNA: TGTGCCAGCAGCTCACTCCGGAGCACCGGGGAGCTGTTTTTT
D: -; J: TRBJ1-1; size: once; V: TRBV7-9; CDR3: CASSPAGSLGTEAFF; DNA: TGTGCCAGCAGCCCAGCGGGGTCCCTCGGCACTGAAGCTTTCTTT
D: -; J: TRBJ2-5; size: -; V: TRBV12-3/TRBV12-4; CDR3: CASSLAGLETQYF; DNA: TGTGCCAGCAGTTTAGCGGGACTCGAGACCCAGTACTTC
D: -; J: TRBJ2-7; size: -; V: TRBV27; CDR3: CASATGSTYEQYF; DNA: TGTGCCAGCGCCACGGGATCGACCTACGAGCAGTACTTC
D: TRBD1; J: TRBJ2-2; size: -; V: TRBV24-1; CDR3: CATSPHQGGTGPGELFF; DNA: TGTGCCACCAGTCCCCACCAGGGGGGGACAGGGCCCGGGGAGCTGTTTTTT
D: -; J: TRBJ2-2; size: -; V: TRBV5-4; CDR3: CASSLDRTTGELFF; DNA: TGTGCCAGCAGCTTGGACAGGACCACCGGGGAGCTGTTTTTT
D: -; J: TRBJ2-4; size: -; V: TRBV3-1/TRBV3-2; CDR3: CASSQETTQYF; DNA: TGTGCCAGCAGCCAAGAGACAACTCAGTACTTC
D: -; J: TRBJ1-4; size: few; V: TRBV5-1; CDR3: CASSWGEGNEKLFF; DNA: TGCGCCAGCAGCTGGGGAGAGGGTAATGAAAAACTGTTTTTT
D: TRBD2; J: TRBJ2-1; size: -; V: TRBV4-1; CDR3: CASSPERGAGNNEQFF; DNA: TGCGCCAGCAGCCCCGAGCGGGGGGCCGGGAACAATGAGCAGTTCTTC
D: TRBD2; J: TRBJ2-7; size: -; V: TRBV7-9; CDR3: CASSNGLAGVYEQYF; DNA: TGTGCCAGCAGCAACGGACTAGCGGGAGTGTACGAGCAGTACTTC
D: TRBD2; J: TRBJ2-5; size: -; V: TRBV6-1; CDR3: CASSEGGGVETQYF; DNA: TGTGCCAGCAGTGAAGGGGGAGGGGTTGAGACCCAGTACTTC
D: -; J: TRBJ2-1; size: -; V: TRBV18; CDR3: CASSPPRRGLTYNEQFF; DNA: TGTGCCAGCTCACCTCCTAGGAGGGGACTTACCTACAATGAGCAGTTCTTC
D: -; J: TRBJ1-4; size: -; V: TRBV7-9; CDR3: CASSLERAEKLFF; DNA: TGTGCCAGCAGCTTAGAGAGGGCTGAAAAACTGTTTTTT
D: -; J: TRBJ1-2; size: -; V: TRBV19; CDR3: CASSNGAGYGYTF; DNA: TGTGCCAGTAGTAATGGGGCCGGCTATGGCTACACCTTC
D: TRBD1; J: TRBJ1-2; size: once; V: TRBV19; CDR3: CASERGQGDYGYTF; DNA: TGTGCCAGCGAGAGGGGACAGGGCGACTATGGCTACACCTTC
D: TRBD1; J: TRBJ1-1; size: -; V: TRBV5-1; CDR3: CASMQGAMNTEAFF; DNA: TGCGCCAGCATGCAGGGGGCGATGAACACTGAAGCTTTCTTT
D: -; J: TRBJ2-7; size: -; V: TRBV5-1; CDR3: CASSLSLSEQYF; DNA: TGCGCCAGCAGCCTCTCGCTCAGCGAGCAGTACTTC
D: TRBD1; J: TRBJ2-1; size: -; V: TRBV6-9; CDR3: CASIRPWTGNNEQFF; DNA: TGTGCCAGCATTCGGCCGTGGACAGGGAACAATGAGCAGTTCTTC
D: -; J: TRBJ1-6; size: once; V: TRBV3-1/TRBV3-2; CDR3: CASSQEGSYNSPLHF; DNA: TGTGCCAGCAGCCAAGAGGGCAGCTATAATTCACCCCTCCACTTT
D: -; J: TRBJ1-1; size: -; V: TRBV6-4; CDR3: CASSAEGNTEAFF; DNA: TGTGCCAGCAGTGCGGAGGGGAACACTGAAGCTTTCTTT